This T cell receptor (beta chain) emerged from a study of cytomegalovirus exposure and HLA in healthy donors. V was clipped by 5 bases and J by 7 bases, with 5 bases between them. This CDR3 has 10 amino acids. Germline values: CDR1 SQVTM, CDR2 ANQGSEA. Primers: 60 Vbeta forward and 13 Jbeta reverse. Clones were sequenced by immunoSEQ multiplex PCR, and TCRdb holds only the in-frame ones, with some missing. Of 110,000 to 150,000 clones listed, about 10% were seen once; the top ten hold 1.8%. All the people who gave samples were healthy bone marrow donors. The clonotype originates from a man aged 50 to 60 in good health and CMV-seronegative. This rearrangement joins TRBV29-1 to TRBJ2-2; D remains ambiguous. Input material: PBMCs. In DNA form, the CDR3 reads TGCAGCGTTCGTAGCGGGGAGCTGTTTTTT. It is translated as CSVRSGELFF.